The 19 T cell receptor beta chains reported below all come from one sample, sequenced in a study of blood T cell repertoires in COVID-19. The table came from immunoSEQ multiplex PCR; TCRdb's copy has only in-frame clones and leaves some out. The sample yields roughly 200,000 clones, roughly 83% seen once. Sequenced input: PBMCs or T cells enriched from blood (not recorded which). The source of these receptors is a man aged 35 to 55 with acute COVID-19.

This rearrangement joins TRBV25-1 to TRBJ2-3, with TRBD2 identical over 11 bases. The CDR3 is 14 amino acids. J gave up 3 bases and V 10 bases, and 6 bases lay outside the gene matches. The germline V gene has CDR1 MGHDK and CDR2 SYGVNS. The CDR3 protein is CATGLAGGTDTQYF. In nucleotides, the CDR3 is TGTGCCACTGGACTAGCGGGCGGTACAGATACGCAGTATTTT.

V is TRBV9 and J is TRBJ2-1; 8 nucleotides align to TRBD2. In germline, CDR1 is SGDLS, CDR2 YYNGEE. The CDR3 has 17 amino acids. V shed 3 bases and J 2 bases; nucleotides not matched to a gene: 10. The DNA of the CDR3 is TGTGCCAGCAGCGGGTACAGGAGCGGGAGCCCCTACAATGAGCAGTTCTTC. This codes for CASSGYRSGSPYNEQFF.

This clone was seen only a few times. The rearrangement links TRBV3-1 (or the pseudogene TRBV3-2) to TRBJ2-1; unclear D gene. The CDR3 length is 14 residues. The V end lost 0 bases, the J end lost 5 bases, and 8 bases lay between the germline ends. Looked up from germline, CDR1 is LGHDT and CDR2 is YNNKEL (reference sequence). The CDR3 nucleotides read TGTGCCAGCAGCCAAGATTCTCACAACAATGAGCAGTTCTTC. As protein: CASSQDSHNNEQFF.

Worth noting for this clone: One end of the junction varies from germline; a read error may be responsible. The rearrangement links TRBV3-1 (or the pseudogene TRBV3-2) to TRBJ2-7, with D perhaps TRBD1 (6 bases). This CDR3 region has 15 residues. Germline V gene lookup returns CDR1 LGHDT and CDR2 YNNKEL (reference sequence). CDR3 in amino acids: CASSHGTQNTYEQYF. In DNA form, the CDR3 reads TGTGCCAGCAGCCACGGGACACAAAACACCTACGAGCAGTACTTT.

The chain is built from TRBV5-4 and TRBJ2-5, with D possibly TRBD2 on 5 matching bases. Germline V gene sequence: CDR1 SGHNT, CDR2 YYREEE (reference sequence). With 2 bases removed from V and 2 bases from J, the gap between germline ends came to 10 bases. CDR3 length: 14 residues. This CDR3 is CASSFGAEQETQYF. The CDR3 nucleotides read TGTGCCAGCAGCTTTGGAGCGGAGCAAGAGACCCAGTACTTC.

This clone has just a few counts. The rearrangement joins TRBV2 to TRBJ2-1; TRBD2 matches 12 bases. Looked up from germline, CDR1 is SNHLY and CDR2 is FYNNEI. This CDR3 comprises 19 residues. Germline trimming cut 4 bases from V and 2 bases from J; bases unmatched to any gene: 12. The CDR3 sequence is CASSVSSGRAGTAYNEQFF. CDR3 bases: TGTGCCAGCAGTGTCTCTAGCGGGAGGGCCGGTACCGCCTACAATGAGCAGTTCTTC. Together with reference TRBV2 and TRBJ2-1, the CDR3 gives the full variable domain: EPEVTQTPSHQVTQMGQEVILRCVPISNHLYFYWYRQILGQKVEFLVSFYNNEISEKSEIFDDQFSVERPDGSNFTLKIRSTKLEDSAMYFCASSVSSGRAGTAYNEQFFGPGTRLTVL.

V is TRBV7-8 and J is TRBJ2-3; perhaps TRBD2 as D (6 bases). V was shortened by 8 bases and J by 2 bases, with 8 bases between the two germline ends. Germline loops: CDR1 SGHVS, CDR2 FQNEAQ. This CDR3 comprises 12 residues. DNA for the CDR3: TGTGCCAGCCGGGGGATCACAGATACGCAGTATTTT. This codes for CASRGITDTQYF.

This sequence joins TRBV7-9 and TRBJ1-5, with 11 bases that match TRBD1. Germline V lookup: CDR1 SEHNR, CDR2 FQNEAQ (reference sequence). The CDR3 consists of 18 residues. V lost 2 bases and J lost 6; bases outside the gene matches: 12. CDR3 sequence: CASSLYPRTGGAGQPQHF. For the CDR3, the DNA is TGTGCCAGCAGCTTATATCCAAGGACAGGGGGCGCCGGTCAGCCCCAGCATTTT.

CDR3: CAWRGPNEKLFF. DNA for the CDR3: TGTGCCTGGAGGGGCCCTAATGAAAAACTGTTTTTT. The V call is TRBV30, the J call TRBJ1-4; D is unclear. The ends were cut back, 3 bases at V and 3 bases at J, with 5 bases in the middle. This CDR3 has 12 amino acids. The V gene's germline CDR1 is GTSNPN and CDR2 SVGIG (reference sequence).

The V and J genes are TRBV3-1 (or the pseudogene TRBV3-2) and TRBJ2-3; weak D call: TRBD1 (6 bases). V was trimmed by 6 bases and J by 5 bases, leaving 27 bases between them. Germline values: CDR1 LGHDT, CDR2 YNNKEL (reference sequence). The CDR3 runs to 18 residues. The CDR3 DNA reads TGTGCCAGCAGTCTCCGAAGTCCAGGGGCCGTTGGGGGAGATACGCAGTATTTT. Amino acid sequence: CASSLRSPGAVGGDTQYF.

V and J are TRBV15 and TRBJ2-5; D possibly corresponds to TRBD2 (6 bases). CDR3 length: 13 amino acids. CDR1 and CDR2 from the germline V gene are LNHNV and YYDKDF (reference sequence). V gave up 1 base and J gave up 3 bases, with 6 bases separating them. The CDR3, as DNA: TGTGCCACCAGCAGAGGACTAGAAGAGACCCAGTACTTC. This encodes CATSRGLEETQYF. Looking up the rest from reference TRBV15 and TRBJ2-5 gives the full variable domain: DAMVIQNPRYQVTQFGKPVTLSCSQTLNHNVMYWYQQKSSQAPKLLFHYYDKDFNNEADTPDNFQSRRPNTSFCFLDIRSPGLGDTAMYLCATSRGLEETQYFGPGTRLLVL.

By sample fraction, this clone is medium-sized. The CDR3 sequence: CASSSGEESQPQHF. The CDR3 bases are TGTGCCAGCAGTTCCGGGGAAGAGAGTCAGCCCCAGCATTTT. The J gene is TRBJ1-5, the V gene TRBV6-5; D gene uncertain. The CDR3 totals 14 residues. Germline lookup yields CDR1 MNHEY and CDR2 SVGAGI. Deletions cut 4 bases from V and 6 bases from J, with 13 bases between.

The chain carries TRBV7-9 and TRBJ2-6; no clear D. Germline V CDR1 and CDR2: SEHNR, FQNEAQ (reference sequence). The CDR3 runs 12 residues. With 8 bases removed from V and 3 bases from J, the gap between germline ends came to 5 bases. DNA of the CDR3: TGTGCCAGCCAGAATGGGGCCAACGTCCTGACTTTC. Its translation is CASQNGANVLTF.

V gene TRBV9 combines with J gene TRBJ2-1; TRBD2 agrees at 7 bases. CDR1 is SGDLS and CDR2 is YYNGEE in the germline V gene. The CDR3 is made up of 14 amino acids. After removal of 3 bases from V and 6 bases from J, the junction contained 6 bases not matched to a gene. DNA of the CDR3: TGTGCCAGCAGCGCGTCTAGCGGAGGCAATGAGCAGTTCTTC. Translation: CASSASSGGNEQFF.

The chain links TRBV18 to TRBJ2-3; 9 bases fit TRBD2. The CDR3 sequence is 17 residues long. In germline, CDR1 is KGHSH, CDR2 LQKENI. The ends lost 1 base at V and 0 bases at J; junction bases unmatched: 5. The CDR3 bases are TGTGCCAGCTCACCACTTCCTAGCGGGACTAGCACAGATACGCAGTATTTT. The encoded protein is CASSPLPSGTSTDTQYF.

The chain employs TRBV5-4 and TRBJ2-5; 14 bases align to TRBD2. The CDR3 runs to 16 residues. The germline V gene encodes CDR1 SGHNT and CDR2 YYREEE (reference sequence). The junction had 6 bases not matched to a gene; V was cut back by 4 bases and J by 4 bases. CDR3 sequence reads: CASSAGLAGVGETQYF. The DNA of the CDR3 is TGTGCCAGCAGCGCGGGACTAGCGGGAGTAGGAGAGACCCAGTACTTC.

V gene TRBV28 combines with J gene TRBJ1-1; 7 bases fit TRBD1. Germline V lookup: CDR1 MDHEN, CDR2 SYDVKM. V dropped 4 bases and J dropped 5; count of bases not matched to a gene: 1. The CDR3 length is 12 residues. The CDR3 sequence: CASSSTGTEAFF. CDR3 bases: TGTGCCAGCAGTTCGACAGGGACTGAAGCTTTCTTT. Full variable domain (missing parts from reference TRBV28 and TRBJ1-1): DVKVTQSSRYLVKRTGEKVFLECVQDMDHENMFWYRQDPGLGLRLIYFSYDVKMKEKGDIPEGYSVSREKKERFSLILESASTNQTSMYLCASSSTGTEAFFGQGTRLTVV.

The chain has TRBV27 and TRBJ1-3; D may be TRBD1 (6 bases). The germline V and J ends were trimmed by 6 bases and 4 bases, with 19 bases remaining between them. The CDR3 covers 16 residues. Germline assignment: CDR1 MNHEY and CDR2 SMNVEV (reference sequence). CDR3 loop: CASRQGSSPSGNTIYF. CDR3 nucleotides: TGTGCCAGCAGACAGGGTTCTTCGCCCTCCGGAAACACCATATATTTT.

The gene calls are TRBV15 and TRBJ1-1; perhaps TRBD1 as D (6 bases). Germline CDR1 is LNHNV and CDR2 is YYDKDF (reference sequence). The CDR3 extends over 17 amino acids. V was trimmed by 2 bases and J by 0 bases, leaving 16 bases between them. This chain's CDR3 is CATSRKRQDLMNTEAFF. The CDR3 DNA follows: TGTGCCACCAGCAGAAAGAGACAGGACCTCATGAACACTGAAGCTTTCTTT.